This entry features one T cell receptor (beta chain) sequence. This CDR3 comprises 15 residues. Germline CDR1 is SEHNR and CDR2 is FQNEAQ (reference sequence). Germline trimming cut 3 bases from V and 5 bases from J; bases unmatched to any gene: 1. The record originates from a study of blood T cell repertoires in COVID-19. Overall study context: PBMCs, B-cell-depleted T cells, or T cells provided the cDNA or gDNA that made up the material.

Assay used: immunoSEQ multiplex PCR; TCRdb lists only in-frame clones, some missing. The table lists fewer than 120,000 clones, about three quarters of them singletons, with around 15% in the top ten. This clonotype originated in a woman aged 80 or over with active or convalescent COVID-19. The chain is built from TRBV7-9 and TRBJ2-5; TRBD2 agrees at 15 bases. What was sequenced was peripheral blood. This CDR3 is CASSLGLAGGETQYF. CDR3 nucleotides: TGTGCCAGCAGCTTGGGACTAGCGGGAGGTGAGACCCAGTACTTC.